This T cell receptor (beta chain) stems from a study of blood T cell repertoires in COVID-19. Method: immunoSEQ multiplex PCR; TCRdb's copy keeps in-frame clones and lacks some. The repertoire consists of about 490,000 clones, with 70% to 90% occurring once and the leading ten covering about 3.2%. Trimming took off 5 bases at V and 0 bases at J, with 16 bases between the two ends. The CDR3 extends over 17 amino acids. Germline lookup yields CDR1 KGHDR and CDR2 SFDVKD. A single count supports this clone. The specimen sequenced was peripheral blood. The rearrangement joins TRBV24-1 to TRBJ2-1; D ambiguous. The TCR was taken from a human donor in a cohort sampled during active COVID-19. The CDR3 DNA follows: TGTGCCACCAGTGCCTCGGGTTTTCGAAGCTCCTACAATGAGCAGTTCTTC. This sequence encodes CATSASGFRSSYNEQFF.